Following are 19 T cell receptor beta chains from one sample sequenced in a study of cytomegalovirus exposure and HLA in healthy donors. This PCR relied on a set of 60 Vbeta primers and 13 Jbeta primers. Using immunoSEQ multiplex PCR, the repertoire was profiled, and TCRdb retains in-frame clones only, with some absent. The sample includes about 110,000 clones, around 69% of them seen just once. Material for sequencing was PBMCs. The receptors derive from a woman between 35 and 50 years old in good health and CMV-seropositive.

This clone was seen only a few times. The chain carries TRBV6-1 and TRBJ2-5; D is possibly TRBD2 (6 bases). The CDR3 covers 13 residues. V gave up 6 bases and J gave up 4 bases, with 12 bases separating them. CDR1 and CDR2 from the germline V gene are MNHNS and SASEGT. The DNA for the CDR3 is TGTGCCAGCAGCCCGGGAGTAAGAGAGACCCAGTACTTC. This codes for CASSPGVRETQYF.

The chain has TRBV7-2 and TRBJ2-7; 12 bases fit TRBD2. The CDR3 runs 16 residues. Trimming at V came to 4 bases and at J to 0 bases, leaving 4 bases not matched to a gene. CDR1 is SGHTA and CDR2 is FQGNSA in the germline V gene. The CDR3 DNA sequence: TGTGCCAGCAGCTACTCTAGCGGGGGGGCCTCCTACGAGCAGTACTTC. Its protein is CASSYSSGGASYEQYF.

The rearrangement uses TRBV15 and TRBJ1-1; D gene uncertain. This CDR3 has 13 amino acids. V dropped 2 bases and J dropped 8 bases, with 12 bases sitting between them. Per germline, CDR1 LNHNV and CDR2 YYDKDF (reference sequence). CDR3 amino acids: CATSRLDTGEAFF. The DNA for the CDR3 is TGTGCCACCAGCAGACTTGACACCGGCGAAGCTTTCTTT.

The count of this clone is one. CDR3 protein: CAISISSRDRGNSGANVLTF. CDR3 bases: TGTGCCATCAGTATATCGTCCCGGGACAGGGGTAACTCTGGGGCCAACGTCCTGACTTTC. The chain recombines TRBV10-3 with TRBJ2-6; 10 bases are a match to TRBD1. The length of the CDR3 is 20 residues. CDR1 and CDR2 from the germline V gene are ENHRY and SYGVKD. V was clipped by 5 bases and J by 0 bases; unmatched bases: 13.

Regarding this clone: Additional DNA sequences in this sample encode the identical CDR3. Here the CDR3 DNA reads TGTGCCAGCAGCGTTAGAACCGGGGAGCTGTTTTTT. Its translation: CASSVRTGELFF. The chain employs TRBV9 and TRBJ2-2; D call uncertain. The ends were cut back, 2 bases at V and 5 bases at J, with 4 bases in the middle. Per germline, CDR1 SGDLS and CDR2 YYNGEE. The CDR3 loop spans 12 amino acids.

This clone was recorded once. This sequence joins TRBV19 and TRBJ1-6; no reliable D call. V lost 3 bases, J lost 4 bases, and 13 bases lay in between. The CDR3 is 16 amino acids. CDR1 is LNHDA and CDR2 is SQIVND in the germline V gene (reference sequence). In DNA form, the CDR3 reads TGTGCCAGTAGTATTGAGGGTCTGGGGTATAATTCACCCCTCCACTTT. Its translation is CASSIEGLGYNSPLHF.

This chain connects TRBV7-9 to TRBJ1-4; D gene unclear. V lost 5 bases to trimming and J lost 7 bases, with 17 bases between them. The CDR3 covers 15 residues. Germline CDR1 reads SEHNR; CDR2 reads FQNEAQ (reference sequence). The CDR3: CASSPTVAVGEKLFF. CDR3 DNA: TGTGCCAGCAGCCCCACCGTTGCGGTCGGTGAAAAACTGTTTTTT. The full variable domain, rest sourced from reference TRBV7-9 and TRBJ1-4, is DTGVSQNPRHKITKRGQNVTFRCDPISEHNRLYWYRQTLGQGPEFLTYFQNEAQLEKSRLLSDRFSAERPKGSFSTLEIQRTEQGDSAMYLCASSPTVAVGEKLFFGSGTQLSVL.

The chain joins TRBV28 to TRBJ2-5, with D perhaps TRBD1 (5 bases). The CDR3 extends over 13 amino acids. The germline V gene has CDR1 MDHEN and CDR2 SYDVKM. The V end lost 6 bases, the J end lost 4 bases, and 12 bases lay between the germline ends. The CDR3 region has the DNA TGTGCCAGCAGCCAGGGTTACGGAGAGACCCAGTACTTC. Amino acid sequence: CASSQGYGETQYF.

The chain links TRBV2 to TRBJ2-1; 15 nucleotides match TRBD2. This CDR3 is built from 15 residues. CDR1 SNHLY and CDR2 FYNNEI come from the germline V gene. The V gene end was trimmed by 6 bases and the J gene end by 12 bases; junction bases not matched to a gene: 9. CDR3 DNA sequence: TGTGCCAGCAGATTCGGGACTAGCGGGGGGTTAGGGCAGTTCTTC. This gives the protein CASRFGTSGGLGQFF.

The gene calls are TRBV18 and TRBJ1-4, with D hard to call. CDR3 size: 13 residues. V was trimmed by 2 bases and J by 4 bases, leaving 5 bases between them. CDR1 is KGHSH and CDR2 is LQKENI in the germline V gene. The CDR3 nucleotides are TGTGCCAGCTCACCATCCAATAATGAAAAACTGTTTTTT. Translation gives CASSPSNNEKLFF.

The CDR3 bases are TGTGCCAGCTCACCTGCTAGCGGGGGGGCCGGGCAGTACTTC. It specifies CASSPASGGAGQYF. The rearrangement links TRBV18 to TRBJ2-7; 12 positions agree with TRBD2. The CDR3 sequence is 14 residues long. The trim removed 3 bases at V and 9 bases at J, leaving 6 bases unmatched. The germline V gene encodes CDR1 KGHSH and CDR2 LQKENI. The whole variable domain, filled in from reference TRBV18 and TRBJ2-7, reads NAGVMQNPRHLVRRRGQEARLRCSPMKGHSHVYWYRQLPEEGLKFMVYLQKENIIDESGMPKERFSAEFPKEGPSILRIQQVVRGDSAAYFCASSPASGGAGQYFGPGTRLTVT.

This clone was seen only once. The rearrangement joins TRBV11-1 to TRBJ2-1, with D possibly matching TRBD1 (6 bases). V was trimmed by 5 bases and J by 5 bases, leaving 13 bases between them. This CDR3 comprises 14 residues. Germline V lookup: CDR1 SGHAT, CDR2 FQDESV (reference sequence). This CDR3 reads CASSLYTGHNEQFF. The CDR3 nucleotides are TGTGCCAGCAGCCTTTATACAGGGCACAATGAGCAGTTCTTC. Based on the CDR3 plus reference TRBV11-1 and TRBJ2-1, the full variable domain is EAEVAQSPRYKITEKSQAVAFWCDPISGHATLYWYRQILGQGPELLVQFQDESVVDDSQLPKDRFSAERLKGVDSTLKIQPAELGDSAMYLCASSLYTGHNEQFFGPGTRLTVL.

The chain combines TRBV19 with TRBJ1-3; D ambiguous. CDR3 size: 13 residues. Per germline, CDR1 LNHDA and CDR2 SQIVND (reference sequence). Trimming pared 4 bases from V and 5 bases from J, leaving 9 bases between. CDR3 loop: CASSTRVRNTIYF. The CDR3 nucleotides are TGTGCCAGTAGTACCCGGGTTAGAAACACCATATATTTT.

The chain carries TRBV7-8 and TRBJ1-5; D remains ambiguous. Germline CDR1 SGHVS, CDR2 FQNEAQ. The CDR3 is made up of 16 amino acids. Trimming cost V 1 base and J 5 bases, with 15 bases left between them. CDR3 sequence: CASSLGFGQRYQPQHF. The CDR3, as DNA: TGTGCCAGCAGCTTAGGGTTTGGCCAACGCTATCAGCCCCAGCATTTT.

The chain combines TRBV5-4 with TRBJ1-1; possible D gene TRBD1, 6 bases. The CDR3 consists of 13 residues. Trimming left V 1 base short and J 6 bases short, with 10 bases between. Germline loops: CDR1 SGHNT, CDR2 YYREEE (reference sequence). The CDR3 DNA follows: TGTGCCAGCAGCTTGAGGGGGTCAGCTGAAGCTTTCTTT. Translated, it gives CASSLRGSAEAFF.

This clone was picked up a small number of times. The V call is TRBV7-8, the J call TRBJ1-2; no clear D. The ends were cut back, 5 bases at V and 0 bases at J, with 10 bases in the middle. The CDR3 runs 14 residues. CDR1 and CDR2 (germline): SGHVS, FQNEAQ. CDR3 in amino acids: CASSAGFSNYGYTF. The CDR3 DNA reads as TGTGCCAGCAGCGCCGGGTTTTCTAACTATGGCTACACCTTC.

The chain combines TRBV6-6 with TRBJ1-1, with a possible D match to TRBD1 (6 bases). This CDR3 comprises 14 residues. Trimming removed 2 bases at V and 2 bases at J, with 9 bases between. The V gene's germline CDR1 is MNHNY and CDR2 SVGAGI (reference sequence). Written as DNA, the CDR3 is TGTGCCAGCAGTTACCGGGACATAAACACTGAAGCTTTCTTT. This encodes CASSYRDINTEAFF.

The chain couples TRBV19 to TRBJ1-6; D is possibly TRBD1 (5 bases). CDR1 is LNHDA, CDR2 SQIVND, per germline (reference sequence). The CDR3 contains 14 residues. Trimming took 6 bases from V and 10 from J, leaving 16 bases between them. The CDR3 protein is CASRELAGDSPLHF. The CDR3 bases are TGTGCCAGTAGGGAGCTGGCGGGGGACTCACCCCTCCACTTT. Drawing the rest from reference TRBV19 and TRBJ1-6, the complete variable domain is DGGITQSPKYLFRKEGQNVTLSCEQNLNHDAMYWYRQDPGQGLRLIYYSQIVNDFQKGDIAEGYSVSREKKESFPLTVTSAQKNPTAFYLCASRELAGDSPLHFGNGTRLTVT.

This clone has just one count. The CDR3 sequence is CASSSHRGLQYF. CDR3 in DNA: TGTGCCAGCAGCTCCCACAGGGGGTTGCAGTACTTC. The rearrangement joins TRBV5-6 to TRBJ2-7; 8 nucleotides align to TRBD1. V dropped 3 bases and J dropped 9; count of bases not matched to a gene: 5. This CDR3 is 12 amino acids long. Per germline, CDR1 SGHDT and CDR2 YYEEEE.